The 5 T cell receptor beta chains presented below share a single source sample, sequenced in a study of T cell responses to AZD1222 COVID-19 vaccine. Only in-frame clones appear in the TCRdb table, and some are missing; sequencing was by immunoSEQ multiplex PCR. The sample holds roughly 150,000 clones, less than 95% seen once. This sample comprised peripheral blood, obtained 28 days after the second AZD1222 dose. All receptors derive from an adult who received the AZD1222 COVID-19 vaccine.

The chain joins TRBV5-1 to TRBJ2-1; D is unclear. The length of the CDR3 is 16 residues. V lost 3 bases, J lost 0 bases, and 13 bases lay in between. Germline values: CDR1 SGHRS, CDR2 YFSETQ. This CDR3 reads CASSSTYLSSYNEQFF. The CDR3 DNA is TGCGCCAGCAGCTCGACTTACCTTAGCTCCTACAATGAGCAGTTCTTC.

The chain links TRBV6-5 to TRBJ2-2, with a possible D match to TRBD2 (6 bases). Trimming shortened V by 4 bases and J by 3 bases, and 15 bases separated the two germline ends. From germline, CDR1 is MNHEY and CDR2 SVGAGI. This CDR3 spans 16 amino acids. CDR3 DNA sequence: TGTGCCAGCAGTTTGCCCGGGAGAACTGACACCGGGGAGCTGTTTTTT. Protein sequence: CASSLPGRTDTGELFF.

J is TRBJ1-2 and V is TRBV7-9; 9 bases map to TRBD1. Germline values: CDR1 SEHNR, CDR2 FQNEAQ (reference sequence). The CDR3 sequence is 15 residues long. The ends lost 5 bases at V and 8 bases at J; junction bases unmatched: 12. CDR3 region: CASSLGQGVLSGYTF. As DNA, the CDR3 is TGTGCCAGCAGCCTGGGACAGGGTGTTTTAAGCGGCTACACCTTC.

The gene calls are TRBV7-6 and TRBJ2-5; D remains unclear. V shed 2 bases and J shed 1 base, with 8 bases lying between them. The CDR3 runs to 14 residues. Germline values: CDR1 SGHVS, CDR2 FNYEAQ. The CDR3: CASSLLGTQETQYF. In nucleotides, the CDR3 is TGTGCCAGCAGCTTATTGGGAACCCAAGAGACCCAGTACTTC.

V gene TRBV4-1 combines with J gene TRBJ2-3, with 9 nucleotides matching TRBD2. Germline assignment: CDR1 MGHRA and CDR2 YSYEKL. The CDR3 is 16 amino acids. V lost 6 bases, J lost 9 bases, and 16 bases stayed unmatched. The CDR3 loop reads CASRPQAGGPRETQYF. CDR3 in DNA: TGCGCCAGCAGACCTCAAGCGGGGGGCCCCCGTGAGACGCAGTATTTT.